A selection of T cell receptor beta chains follows, all from one sample in a study of T cell responses to AZD1222 COVID-19 vaccine. The assay was immunoSEQ multiplex PCR, and TCRdb's table has in-frame clones only and misses some. The sample gives 95,000 to 150,000 clones, roughly 92% of which show up once; around 1.7% is in the top ten. The starting material was peripheral blood, obtained on day 0 of AZD1222 vaccination. The receptors come from an adult in good health. CDR3s leave out the opening cysteine and the closing phenylalanine or tryptophan. Each record gives: V gene, J gene, CDR3 length, CDR3 protein.

TRBV24-1	TRBJ1-2	12	ATSDQGAGYGYT
TRBV19	TRBJ2-5	15	ASSIKLRLAGGETQY
TRBV5-4	TRBJ1-4	12	ASSLDRDNEKLF
TRBV4-2	TRBJ1-1	15	ASRKTNSQAPNTEAF
TRBV9	TRBJ1-2	14	ASSPGGTGLLYGYT
TRBV19	TRBJ2-5	11	ASSIRDKETQY
TRBV6-5	TRBJ2-3	13	ASSPLAGGPDTQY
TRBV19	TRBJ1-5	13	ASSTNRGINQPQH
TRBV9	TRBJ1-1	11	ASSALMNTEAF
TRBV6-6	TRBJ1-1	10	ASEPAGGATF
TRBV18	TRBJ1-4	12	ASSPQGLLEKLF
TRBV28	TRBJ1-1	12	ASSLDWGVTEAF
TRBV18	TRBJ2-1	15	ASSPKRIGTNYNEQF
TRBV5-1	TRBJ2-2	14	ASSLAPGGNTGELF
TRBV10-2	TRBJ1-2	13	ASSESDRGNSGYT
TRBV6-6	TRBJ1-5	12	ASSYFNSNQPQH
TRBV6-2/TRBV6-3	TRBJ2-5	12	ASSSGTGRETQY
TRBV4-2	TRBJ1-2	14	ASSQAGTGGSYGYT
TRBV6-5	TRBJ2-3	14	ASSYSSGAGTDTQY
TRBV12-3/TRBV12-4	TRBJ1-2	11	ASRVGTGDGYT
TRBV6-6	TRBJ1-3	14	ASSTTRWGSGNTIY
TRBV3-1/TRBV3-2	TRBJ1-2	9	ASSQDRKPT
TRBV12-3/TRBV12-4	TRBJ1-5	11	ASSLQGDQPQH
TRBV6-2/TRBV6-3	TRBJ2-5	8	ASSHVTQY
TRBV14	TRBJ2-3	10	ASSPTRDTQY
TRBV5-1	TRBJ2-5	14	ASSLAGGSYQETQY
TRBV28	TRBJ2-1	12	ASTSGAGSNEQF
TRBV29-1	TRBJ2-7	9	SVKGLLEQY
TRBV2	TRBJ1-2	9	ASNRDSYSA
TRBV2	TRBJ1-2	13	ASSEARGPVYGYT
TRBV6-5	TRBJ2-6	11	ASHSSGANVLT
TRBV19	TRBJ2-7	13	ASSIRGTTTYEQY